A selection of T cell receptor beta chains follows, all from one sample in a study of long-term antiretroviral therapy in people with HIV. TCRdb keeps only in-frame clones here, not all; method: immunoSEQ multiplex PCR. The data contain around 25,000 clones, about 90% of them singletons. Here the sequenced sample was unsorted PBMCs, taken more than 4.3 years after starting antiretroviral therapy. The receptors were gathered from a man aged 25 to 40 with HIV. The CDR3 runs from the conserved cysteine through the conserved F or W. The order of the fields is clone size, CDR3 length, J gene, V gene, CDR3 protein. A row's size may be missing; if present it is once, few, many or a size class.

abundance: .; len: 16; j_gene: TRBJ2-5; v_gene: TRBV7-2; CDR3aa: CASSHSNGSPLGTQYF
abundance: .; len: 18; j_gene: TRBJ1-6; v_gene: TRBV18; CDR3aa: CASSPANPNRANNSPLHF
abundance: .; len: 14; j_gene: TRBJ1-1; v_gene: TRBV7-6; CDR3aa: CASSPRGMNTEAFF
abundance: .; len: 13; j_gene: TRBJ2-5; v_gene: TRBV7-9; CDR3aa: CASQDPYQETQYF
abundance: once; len: 15; j_gene: TRBJ1-2; v_gene: TRBV7-2; CDR3aa: CASLEGSPSGYGYTF
abundance: few; len: 13; j_gene: TRBJ1-2; v_gene: TRBV19; CDR3aa: CASSKQGFDGYTF
abundance: .; len: 14; j_gene: TRBJ1-3; v_gene: TRBV6-5; CDR3aa: CASSYGGFGNTIYF
abundance: .; len: 17; j_gene: TRBJ2-7; v_gene: TRBV11-2; CDR3aa: CASSSLPRVAANNEQYF
abundance: .; len: 16; j_gene: TRBJ2-5; v_gene: TRBV7-8; CDR3aa: CASSLVASGGQETQYF
abundance: .; len: 12; j_gene: TRBJ2-7; v_gene: TRBV13; CDR3aa: CASSIDRDEQYF
abundance: .; len: 14; j_gene: TRBJ1-1; v_gene: TRBV7-9; CDR3aa: CASRFTGDGTEAFF
abundance: .; len: 14; j_gene: TRBJ1-3; v_gene: TRBV4-3; CDR3aa: CASSDRGVGNTIYF
abundance: once; len: 13; j_gene: TRBJ2-1; v_gene: TRBV19; CDR3aa: CASSTGTSYEQFF
abundance: .; len: 17; j_gene: TRBJ2-1; v_gene: TRBV5-3; CDR3aa: CARNKRAQGGSYNEQFF
abundance: .; len: 14; j_gene: TRBJ2-3; v_gene: TRBV27; CDR3aa: CASSLKRRGDTQYF
abundance: .; len: 16; j_gene: TRBJ1-2; v_gene: TRBV21-1; CDR3aa: CASSPGTGGVNYGYTF
abundance: .; len: 19; j_gene: TRBJ2-3; v_gene: TRBV27; CDR3aa: CASSFRPPSLAGSADTQYF
abundance: .; len: 14; j_gene: TRBJ1-1; v_gene: TRBV5-1; CDR3aa: CASSLAGPVTEAFF
abundance: .; len: 14; j_gene: TRBJ2-7; v_gene: TRBV11-2; CDR3aa: CASSFLAGGYEQYF
abundance: .; len: 15; j_gene: TRBJ1-2; v_gene: TRBV7-9; CDR3aa: CASRPIGDIVYGYTF
abundance: .; len: 14; j_gene: TRBJ1-4; v_gene: TRBV6-1; CDR3aa: CASSEGATNEKLFF
abundance: .; len: 14; j_gene: TRBJ2-2; v_gene: TRBV4-2; CDR3aa: CASSQQSNTGELFF
abundance: .; len: 15; j_gene: TRBJ1-4; v_gene: TRBV28; CDR3aa: CASSSTQGVHGKLFF
abundance: .; len: 13; j_gene: TRBJ1-1; v_gene: TRBV5-1; CDR3aa: CASSRSLDTEAFF
abundance: .; len: 14; j_gene: TRBJ2-3; v_gene: TRBV4-3; CDR3aa: CASSQASRLHTQYF
abundance: .; len: 13; j_gene: TRBJ2-3; v_gene: TRBV9; CDR3aa: CASSPIGADTQYF
abundance: .; len: 16; j_gene: TRBJ1-1; v_gene: TRBV5-1; CDR3aa: CASSESPGQGAPEAFF
abundance: .; len: 14; j_gene: TRBJ1-2; v_gene: TRBV7-9; CDR3aa: CASSLKRDSYGYTF
abundance: .; len: 16; j_gene: TRBJ2-3; v_gene: TRBV15; CDR3aa: CATSRPGQESTDTQYF
abundance: .; len: 13; j_gene: TRBJ2-7; v_gene: TRBV4-3; CDR3aa: CASSQRGGGEQYF
abundance: .; len: 17; j_gene: TRBJ2-2; v_gene: TRBV4-1; CDR3aa: CASSQVPGTANTGELFF
abundance: .; len: 13; j_gene: TRBJ2-5; v_gene: TRBV27; CDR3aa: CASSLSGGETQYF
abundance: .; len: 16; j_gene: TRBJ1-5; v_gene: TRBV6-1; CDR3aa: CASSEVVTGGDQPQHF
abundance: few; len: 16; j_gene: TRBJ1-3; v_gene: TRBV7-7; CDR3aa: CASSPRWGHRVNTIYF
abundance: .; len: 13; j_gene: TRBJ2-7; v_gene: TRBV18; CDR3aa: CASSQLPEHEQYF
abundance: .; len: 14; j_gene: TRBJ1-6; v_gene: TRBV7-9; CDR3aa: CASSLGQNNSPLHF
abundance: few; len: 13; j_gene: TRBJ2-7; v_gene: TRBV19; CDR3aa: CASSIGTGNEQYF
abundance: .; len: 15; j_gene: TRBJ2-3; v_gene: TRBV4-2; CDR3aa: CASSQAPSETDTQYF
abundance: .; len: 14; j_gene: TRBJ2-5; v_gene: TRBV21-1; CDR3aa: CASSKGTGLETQYF
abundance: .; len: 16; j_gene: TRBJ1-2; v_gene: TRBV6-6; CDR3aa: CASSYEDRRPFWGYTF
abundance: .; len: 15; j_gene: TRBJ2-1; v_gene: TRBV19; CDR3aa: CASSWGADTYNEQFF
abundance: .; len: 14; j_gene: TRBJ1-6; v_gene: TRBV4-3; CDR3aa: CASSQGYPDSPLHF
abundance: .; len: 16; j_gene: TRBJ2-7; v_gene: TRBV9; CDR3aa: CASSARDRSFSYEQYF
abundance: once; len: 12; j_gene: TRBJ2-3; v_gene: TRBV7-9; CDR3aa: CASSPSTDTQYF
abundance: .; len: 16; j_gene: TRBJ1-1; v_gene: TRBV21-1; CDR3aa: CASSAYGTSEGTEAFF
abundance: .; len: 14; j_gene: TRBJ1-1; v_gene: TRBV7-9; CDR3aa: CASTLVPEHTEAFF